This T cell receptor beta chain comes out of a study of shared clonotypes between healthy human individuals. The study, taken as a whole, reports: An effect of sequencing depth on clonotype sharing among donors was expected.

Each PCR replicate from the sorted subsets contained around 0.2 ug DNA, which is tens of thousands of T cell genomes. The repertoire was sequenced with immunoSEQ multiplex PCR; TCRdb's copy has only in-frame clones and lacks some. The table records some 2,000,000 clones, under 97% of them present only once. V lost 2 bases, J lost 4 bases, and 7 bases lay in between. This CDR3 has 13 amino acids. The germline gives CDR1 MDHEN, CDR2 SYDVKM. About this clone: The antigen is unknown.

The material sequenced was naive CD4+ T cells sorted from blood. Subset given: CD45RA+ positively selected. This chain uses TRBV28 with TRBJ2-3; no clear D. This sequence was found in a man aged 18 to 30 in good health. In DNA, the CDR3 is TGTGCCAGCAGTTTAACTGAGGCAGATACGCAGTATTTT. Protein: CASSLTEADTQYF.